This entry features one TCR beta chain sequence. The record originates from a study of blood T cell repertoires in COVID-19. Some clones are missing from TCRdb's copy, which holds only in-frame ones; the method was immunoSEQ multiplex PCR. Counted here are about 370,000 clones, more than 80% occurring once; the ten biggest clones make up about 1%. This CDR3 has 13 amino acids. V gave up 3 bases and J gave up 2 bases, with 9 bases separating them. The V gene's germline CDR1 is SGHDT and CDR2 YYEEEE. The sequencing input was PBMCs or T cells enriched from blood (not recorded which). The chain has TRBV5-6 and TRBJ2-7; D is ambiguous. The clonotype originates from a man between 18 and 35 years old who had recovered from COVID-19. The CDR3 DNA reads TGTGCCAGCAGCTCAGTTCTGGCCTACGAGCAGTACTTC. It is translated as CASSSVLAYEQYF.